Below, 14 T cell receptor beta chains from the same sample are listed, as sequenced in a study of T-cell reconstitution after alpha-beta-depleted transplantation in children. Unique molecular identifiers were incorporated when the TCRbeta library was constructed. Using its own MiXCR run on the PCR reads, TCRdb lists one record per CDR3 protein. The sample contains about 340,000 distinct CDR3 sequences, about 9.3% of which appear only once. The sequencing used PBMCs from the stem cell graft donor, collected from the stem cell graft. The receptors were gathered from a human donor who donated a stem cell graft to a child with acute lymphoblastic leukemia.

This clonotype was seen a handful of times. This rearrangement joins TRBV10-1 to TRBJ2-3; TRBD2 aligns across 9 bases. V gave up 3 bases and J gave up 6 bases; unmatched junction bases: 13. This CDR3 contains 17 residues. The germline V gene encodes CDR1 WNHNN and CDR2 SYGVQD (reference sequence). The CDR3 nucleotides are TGCGCCAGCAGTGATGCGAGGGTAGCGGGAGATGGTGATACGCAGTATTTT. This sequence encodes CASSDARVAGDGDTQYF.

The chain recombines TRBV28 with TRBJ2-7; perhaps D is TRBD1 or TRBD2 (6 bases each). CDR1 and CDR2 from the germline V gene are MDHEN and SYDVKM. CDR3 length equals 13 residues. The V and J ends lost 8 bases and 4 bases respectively, with 15 bases between them. This CDR3 reads CASRSGGQYEQYF. DNA for the CDR3: TGTGCCAGCCGGTCCGGGGGCCAGTACGAGCAGTACTTC.

This clonotype has ten or more counts. The chain uses TRBV7-3 and TRBJ2-3; possibly TRBD1 for D (5 bases). The CDR3 is 12 amino acids. Germline-derived CDR1 and CDR2 are SGHTA and FQGTGA. V was clipped by 5 bases and J by 6 bases, with 9 bases between them. The CDR3 DNA follows: TGTGCCAGCAGCCCCGCAGGGGATACGCAGTATTTT. Encoded protein: CASSPAGDTQYF.

This clonotype was seen more than once but under ten times. This sequence joins TRBV29-1 and TRBJ2-7; possible D gene TRBD1, 6 bases. The CDR3 is made up of 12 amino acids. Deletions cut 7 bases from V and 2 bases from J, with 12 bases between. Looked up from germline, CDR1 is SQVTM and CDR2 is ANQGSEA. CDR3 DNA sequence: TGCAGCGCCATGACAGGAACCTACGAGCAGTACTTC. Its translation: CSAMTGTYEQYF.

This clonotype occurred a few times. The gene calls are TRBV4-1 and TRBJ2-1, with 9 bases that match TRBD2. CDR1 and CDR2 from the germline V gene are MGHRA and YSYEKL. After removal of 1 base from V and 8 bases from J, the junction contained 6 bases not matched to a gene. This CDR3 is built from 15 residues. CDR3 sequence: CASSQVGREGDEQFF. The CDR3 bases are TGCGCCAGCAGCCAAGTGGGGCGGGAGGGTGATGAGCAGTTCTTC.

The rearrangement joins TRBV7-9 to TRBJ2-1; the match to TRBD2 covers 12 bases. The germline CDR1 and CDR2 sequences are SEHNR and FQNEAQ (reference sequence). The CDR3 is 16 residues long. Losses at the gene ends were 5 bases for V and 9 bases for J; bases not matched to a gene: 11. The CDR3 DNA reads TGTGCCAGCAGCCCAACTAGCGGGAGGTTATCCACTGAGCAGTTCTTC. Protein: CASSPTSGRLSTEQFF.

This clonotype was recorded many times. The chain joins TRBV7-9 to TRBJ1-1; possible D gene TRBD1, 5 bases. CDR3 size: 12 residues. The V end lost 2 bases, the J end lost 6 bases, and 7 bases lay between the germline ends. The germline V gene has CDR1 SEHNR and CDR2 FQNEAQ (reference sequence). CDR3 amino acids: CASSLTGAEAFF. In DNA form, the CDR3 reads TGTGCCAGCAGCTTAACGGGGGCTGAAGCTTTCTTT.

Ten or more counts support this clonotype. The chain links TRBV29-1 to TRBJ2-5; TRBD1 aligns across 8 bases. The V gene end was trimmed by 6 bases and the J gene end by 4 bases; junction bases not matched to a gene: 10. This CDR3 comprises 14 residues. Germline lookup yields CDR1 SQVTM and CDR2 ANQGSEA. The CDR3 DNA reads TGCAGCGTAGCAAGGACAGGGAACCGAGAGACCCAGTACTTC. Translated: CSVARTGNRETQYF. Full variable domain (remainder filled in from reference TRBV29-1 and TRBJ2-5): SAVISQKPSRDICQRGTSLTIQCQVDSQVTMMFWYRQQPGQSLTLIATANQGSEATYESGFVIDKFPISRPNLTFSTLTVSNMSPEDSSIYLCSVARTGNRETQYFGPGTRLLVL.

This clonotype was seen a single time. The V gene is TRBV11-2, the J gene TRBJ2-5; the D gene is possibly TRBD2 (6 bases). In germline, CDR1 is SGHAT, CDR2 FQNNGV. This CDR3 has 16 amino acids. The V end was cut by 1 base, the J end by 1 base, with 13 bases between. DNA of the CDR3: TGTGCCAGCAGCTTAGGAGCAGCGGGTCCCCAAGAGACCCAGTACTTC. This sequence encodes CASSLGAAGPQETQYF.

V is TRBV7-9 and J is TRBJ2-7; a weak D match, TRBD1 (7 bases). Germline V gene data show CDR1 as SEHNR and CDR2 as FQNEAQ (reference sequence). Trimming cost V 1 base and J 5 bases, with 12 bases left between them. This CDR3 comprises 14 residues. The CDR3 spells CASSLGGGGNEQYF. CDR3 sequence (DNA): TGTGCCAGCAGCTTAGGAGGGGGCGGGAACGAGCAGTACTTC.

This sequence joins TRBV7-1 and TRBJ2-1; D is uncertain. TRBV7-1 is an open reading frame whose function is uncertain. V was clipped by 5 bases and J by 1 base, with 12 bases between them. The CDR3 contains 15 residues. CDR3 loop: CASSGLAASYNEQFF. The CDR3 region has the DNA TGTGCCAGCAGCGGTTTGGCAGCATCCTACAATGAGCAGTTCTTC.

CDR3 DNA: TGTGCCAGCAGTATGCTAGCGGGATTCGCAGATACGCAGTATTTT. Amino acids: CASSMLAGFADTQYF. This sequence joins TRBV27 and TRBJ2-3, with 9 bases that match TRBD2. Losses at the gene ends were 5 bases for V and 4 bases for J; bases not matched to a gene: 7. CDR1 and CDR2 from the germline V gene are MNHEY and SMNVEV (reference sequence). This CDR3 has 15 residues.

This clonotype has a count of ten or more. The chain couples TRBV6-5 to TRBJ2-5, with D uncertain. Trimming took 0 bases from V and 5 from J, leaving 13 bases between them. The CDR3 totals 15 residues. Germline CDR1 reads MNHEY; CDR2 reads SVGAGI. CDR3 nucleotide sequence: TGTGCCAGCAGTTACTCGGGCAGTAGATTGGAGACCCAGTACTTC. It encodes CASSYSGSRLETQYF.

The chain combines TRBV6-2 or TRBV6-3 with TRBJ2-7; 8 nucleotides agree with TRBD2. The CDR3 loop spans 15 amino acids. Germline V lookup: CDR1 MNHEY, CDR2 SVGEGT. V was pared by 8 bases and J by 6 bases, with 15 bases of the junction left unmatched. The chain's CDR3 is CASARTGQGLGEQYF. CDR3 in DNA: TGTGCCAGCGCCCGGACCGGGCAGGGACTAGGCGAGCAGTACTTC.